The 22 T cell receptor beta chains listed next were all sequenced from one sample in a study of response to subunit inactivated influenza vaccine. TCRdb redid the calling of the RT-PCR reads with MiXCR, one entry per CDR3 protein. The data hold some 160,000 distinct CDR3 sequences, with approximately 11% observed a single time. The specimen comprised non-naive T cells sorted from PBMCs, sampled about 40 days after vaccination. The receptors here all came from a man aged 50 to 59 who received an inactivated influenza vaccine.

This clonotype has more than one count but fewer than ten. This chain joins TRBV7-2 and TRBJ1-3, with D hard to call. This CDR3 contains 15 residues. The germline gives CDR1 SGHTA, CDR2 FQGNSA. The V gene lost 5 bases and the J gene lost 3 bases, with 14 bases spanning the gap. The CDR3 is CASSHVFPGGNTIYF. The DNA for the CDR3 is TGTGCCAGCAGCCACGTTTTCCCAGGTGGAAACACCATATATTTT.

The rearrangement links TRBV28 to TRBJ2-2; D is perhaps TRBD1 (6 bases). The germline V and J ends were trimmed by 0 bases and 0 bases, with 20 bases remaining between them. Germline V gene lookup returns CDR1 MDHEN and CDR2 SYDVKM. The CDR3 spans 20 residues. Here the CDR3 reads CASSLWARGLLNSNTGELFF. The CDR3, as DNA: TGTGCCAGCAGTTTATGGGCCAGGGGCCTTCTAAATTCGAACACCGGGGAGCTGTTTTTT. The full variable domain, with the rest looked up from reference TRBV28 and TRBJ2-2, is DVKVTQSSRYLVKRTGEKVFLECVQDMDHENMFWYRQDPGLGLRLIYFSYDVKMKEKGDIPEGYSVSREKKERFSLILESASTNQTSMYLCASSLWARGLLNSNTGELFFGEGSRLTVL.

This clonotype was found many times. This chain links TRBV12-3 or TRBV12-4 with TRBJ1-2; tentatively, D is TRBD1 (5 bases). This CDR3 is 14 amino acids long. Trimming left V 6 bases short and J 11 bases short, with 22 bases between. DNA for the CDR3: TGTGCCAGCAGCTCCAAGGCGGTTAGGGGAAGGTACACCTTC. It encodes CASSSKAVRGRYTF.

V gene TRBV5-5 combines with J gene TRBJ2-7; tentatively, D is TRBD1 or TRBD2 (6 bases each). Germline values: CDR1 SGHKS, CDR2 YYEKEE (reference sequence). The CDR3 runs to 15 residues. Trimming removed 4 bases at V and 7 bases at J, with 21 bases between. CDR3 DNA sequence: TGTGCCAGCAGCGAACAGGGTTCGTTTGCGGGGGAGCAGTACTTC. Translating it yields CASSEQGSFAGEQYF.

The chain combines TRBV14 with TRBJ2-3, with D possibly being TRBD1 (5 bases). V dropped 1 base and J dropped 1 base, with 15 bases sitting between them. The CDR3 has 17 residues. Germline CDR1 and CDR2: SGHDN and FVKESK. CDR3 in DNA: TGTGCCAGCAGCCAAGCAGGGCCTCAAAGGGGCACAGATACGCAGTATTTT. Protein sequence: CASSQAGPQRGTDTQYF.

This clonotype came up many times. V is TRBV20-1 and J is TRBJ1-2; D is possibly TRBD1 (6 bases). The CDR3 sequence is 14 residues long. From germline, CDR1 is DFQATT and CDR2 SNEGSKA (reference sequence). V lost 6 bases and J lost 0, with 14 bases in between. DNA for the CDR3: TGCAGTGCCTATCCCCAGGGGCCTAACTATGGCTACACCTTC. Translation gives CSAYPQGPNYGYTF.

The sample holds a few counts of this clonotype. The J gene is TRBJ2-5, the V gene TRBV6-1; TRBD1 aligns across 9 bases. CDR1 is MNHNS, CDR2 SASEGT, per germline. The CDR3 consists of 14 residues. The trim removed 5 bases at V and 4 bases at J, leaving 5 bases unmatched. The CDR3 DNA sequence: TGTGCCAGCAGTCCGCAGACAGGGGGAGAGACCCAGTACTTC. Translating gives CASSPQTGGETQYF.

The chain has TRBV7-3 and TRBJ2-3; D not resolved. Germline V CDR1 and CDR2: SGHTA, FQGTGA. This CDR3 has 16 amino acids. V was shortened by 2 bases and J by 0 bases, with 12 bases between the two germline ends. In DNA form, the CDR3 reads TGTGCCAGCAGCTTATCTGGCTTCTCTAGCACAGATACGCAGTATTTT. The encoded protein is CASSLSGFSSTDTQYF.

This clonotype has just a few counts. The V and J genes are TRBV6-2 or TRBV6-3 and TRBJ2-7; D is uncertain. The CDR3 covers 17 residues. Germline values: CDR1 MNHEY, CDR2 SVGEGT. Trimming removed 0 bases from V and 2 bases from J, with 17 bases in between. The CDR3 reads CASSYSVNSRTPYEQYF. In nucleotides, the CDR3 is TGTGCCAGCAGTTACTCGGTTAACTCGCGAACTCCCTACGAGCAGTACTTC.

V and J are TRBV5-4 and TRBJ2-5, with D uncertain. Germline V CDR1 and CDR2: SGHNT, YYREEE (reference sequence). This CDR3 is 12 amino acids long. V was pared by 0 bases and J by 4 bases, with 4 bases between. CDR3 coding DNA: TGTGCCAGCAGCTTGGAAGCAGAGACCCAGTACTTC. It encodes CASSLEAETQYF.

A few counts support this clonotype. The chain employs TRBV6-4 and TRBJ1-1; D not resolved. CDR3 length equals 15 residues. Deletions cut 0 bases from V and 3 bases from J, with 11 bases between. Germline-derived CDR1 and CDR2 are MRHNA and SNTAGT. The CDR3 protein is CASSDSSGKDTEAFF. The CDR3 DNA follows: TGTGCCAGCAGTGACTCATCTGGGAAGGACACTGAAGCTTTCTTT.

This clonotype came up a few times. The chain recombines TRBV7-8 with TRBJ2-5, with TRBD2 identical over 7 bases. Germline V gene lookup returns CDR1 SGHVS and CDR2 FQNEAQ. V lost 7 bases to trimming and J lost 1 base; unmatched junction nucleotides: 21. This CDR3 is built from 19 residues. The CDR3 reads CASIRNLLTSRPPQETQYF. The CDR3 DNA is TGTGCCAGCATCCGCAACCTTCTGACTAGCAGACCACCCCAAGAGACCCAGTACTTC.

This clonotype has a count of ten or more. The chain joins TRBV4-3 to TRBJ2-1; D is unclear. Looked up from germline, CDR1 is LGHNA and CDR2 is YSLEER. The CDR3 is made up of 13 amino acids. Trimming took 0 bases from V and 8 from J, leaving 8 bases between them. The CDR3 loop reads CASSQDRPYEQFF. The CDR3 nucleotides read TGCGCCAGCAGCCAAGATCGCCCTTATGAGCAGTTCTTC.

The CDR3: CASSKLAGAYNEQFF. The CDR3, as DNA: TGTGCCAGCAGCAAACTAGCGGGGGCTTACAATGAGCAGTTCTTC. The chain combines TRBV4-2 with TRBJ2-1, with 11 bases that match TRBD2. The CDR3 runs to 15 residues. CDR1 is LGHNA, CDR2 YNFKEQ, per germline. V shed 5 bases and J 4 bases; nucleotides not matched to a gene: 4.

This clonotype was recorded at least ten times. V is TRBV20-1 and J is TRBJ2-1; tentatively, D is TRBD1 or TRBD2 (5 bases each). Germline-derived CDR1 and CDR2 are DFQATT and SNEGSKA (reference sequence). V was pared by 4 bases and J by 2 bases, with 18 bases between. The CDR3 loop spans 16 amino acids. CDR3 bases: TGCAGTGCTAAGAAAAAGTGGGACCGGACCTACAATGAGCAGTTCTTC. It codes for CSAKKKWDRTYNEQFF.

The table lists this clonotype with many counts. This chain joins TRBV29-1 and TRBJ2-7, with TRBD1 identical over 9 bases. With 6 bases clipped from V and 1 base from J, the junction kept 4 bases outside the gene matches. Germline loops: CDR1 SQVTM, CDR2 ANQGSEA. The CDR3 loop spans 13 amino acids. The CDR3 region has the DNA TGCAGCGTGGGGACAGGGTCTTCCTACGAGCAGTACTTC. This sequence encodes CSVGTGSSYEQYF.

V and J are TRBV27 and TRBJ2-7; 10 positions agree with TRBD1. CDR3 length: 15 amino acids. Germline CDR1 reads MNHEY; CDR2 reads SMNVEV (reference sequence). Trimming at V came to 5 bases and at J to 4 bases, leaving 8 bases not matched to a gene. CDR3 residues: CASSVGQGIQYEQYF. CDR3 DNA sequence: TGTGCCAGCAGTGTGGGACAGGGGATTCAATACGAGCAGTACTTC.

This clonotype was seen many times. The rearrangement links TRBV25-1 to TRBJ1-1; D might be TRBD1 (6 bases). This CDR3 has 12 amino acids. Germline V gives CDR1 MGHDK, CDR2 SYGVNS. Trimming took off 3 bases at V and 11 bases at J, with 13 bases between the two ends. CDR3: CASSEVGGLAFF. In DNA, the CDR3 is TGTGCCAGCAGTGAGGTCGGGGGGCTGGCTTTCTTT.

Only a few counts were recorded for this clonotype. This sequence joins TRBV19 and TRBJ2-1; 7 bases are shared with TRBD1. Germline CDR1 reads LNHDA; CDR2 reads SQIVND (reference sequence). The CDR3 consists of 12 residues. Losses at the gene ends were 7 bases for V and 6 bases for J; bases not matched to a gene: 3. CDR3 sequence: CASTDRANEQFF. The CDR3, as DNA: TGTGCCAGTACCGACAGGGCCAATGAGCAGTTCTTC.

This clonotype was observed at least ten times. The J gene is TRBJ2-5, the V gene TRBV5-1; D not resolved. Per germline, CDR1 SGHRS and CDR2 YFSETQ. The CDR3 sequence is 14 residues long. Trimming removed 0 bases at V and 1 base at J, with 7 bases between. CDR3 DNA sequence: TGCGCCAGCAGCTTGGTTGGGCCCCAAGAGACCCAGTACTTC. As protein: CASSLVGPQETQYF.

This clonotype was picked up many times. The J gene is TRBJ2-1, the V gene TRBV12-3 or TRBV12-4; TRBD2 agrees at 8 bases. CDR3 length equals 15 residues. V lost 3 bases to trimming and J lost 4 bases; unmatched junction nucleotides: 5. The CDR3 DNA reads as TGTGCCAGCAGTTTTTCCGGCGGGAGGTACAATGAGCAGTTCTTC. Translating it yields CASSFSGGRYNEQFF.

Many counts were recorded for this clonotype. CDR3 in DNA: TGTGCCAGCACTTACCGCCCCTCCCCGGGGTACGAGCAGTACTTC. Its protein is CASTYRPSPGYEQYF. The chain combines TRBV27 with TRBJ2-7; perhaps TRBD2 as D (5 bases). CDR1 is MNHEY and CDR2 is SMNVEV in the germline V gene (reference sequence). The CDR3 is 15 amino acids. The germline V and J ends were trimmed by 7 bases and 4 bases, with 20 bases remaining between them.